This T cell receptor (beta chain) was sequenced in a study of blood T cells in healthy people across ages. The junction had 10 bases not matched to a gene; V was cut back by 6 bases and J by 5 bases. CDR3 length: 14 amino acids. The germline V gene has CDR1 SQVTM and CDR2 ANQGSEA. Study observations and caveats: Relative to aged donors, long-lived donors carried more naive CD4+ cells and displayed higher diversity.

This clonotype has just a few counts. Its target is unknown. No fewer than 7 million PBMCs went into each sample. Through a sample-barcoded 5' primer and a J-beta primer mix, a second PCR was run for roughly 7 to 12 cycles. A template-switch adaptor that had 12 random nucleotides put a tag on each cDNA molecule. One entry per CDR3 protein results from TCRdb running MiXCR on the 5' RACE reads. This repertoire shows 750,000 or so distinct CDR3 sequences, 20% to 25% found once; its top ten account for more than 7.5%. These data also formed part of another study, on T cells of mothers and their children. From that paper: A few healthy Caucasian mothers and their six children donated.

The TCR was taken from a boy between 5 and 17 years old in good health. Input material: blood. V gene TRBV29-1 combines with J gene TRBJ2-3; TRBD1 matches 8 bases. As DNA, the CDR3 is TGCAGCGTCCAGGGGGCCGAAGGAGGAGATACGCAGTATTTT. Encoded protein: CSVQGAEGGDTQYF.